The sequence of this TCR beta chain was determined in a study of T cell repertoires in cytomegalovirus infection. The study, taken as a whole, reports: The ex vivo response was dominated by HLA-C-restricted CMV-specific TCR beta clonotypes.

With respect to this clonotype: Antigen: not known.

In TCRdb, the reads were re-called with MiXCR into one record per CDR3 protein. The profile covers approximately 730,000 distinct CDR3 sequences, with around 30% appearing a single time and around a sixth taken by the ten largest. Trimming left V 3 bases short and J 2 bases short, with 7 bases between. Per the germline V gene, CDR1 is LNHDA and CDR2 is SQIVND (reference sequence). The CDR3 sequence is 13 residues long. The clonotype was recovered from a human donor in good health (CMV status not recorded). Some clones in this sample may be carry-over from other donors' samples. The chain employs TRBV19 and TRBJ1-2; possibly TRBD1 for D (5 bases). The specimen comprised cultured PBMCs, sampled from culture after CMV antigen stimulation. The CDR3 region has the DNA TGTGCCAGTAGTATCCCAGGGAACTATGGCTACACCTTC. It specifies CASSIPGNYGYTF.